The T cell receptor (beta chain) described here comes from a study of cytomegalovirus exposure and HLA in healthy donors. From the 120-subject validation cohort, which was separate from the roughly 690-subject first cohort, the donors were drawn. Sequenced by immunoSEQ multiplex PCR; TCRdb stores in-frame clones only, minus some. Of 65,000 to 95,000 clones listed, 93% are singletons. Findings and caveats of the study: Three chains tied to CMV proved CMV antigen-specific in vitro. Most TCR sequences were seen very rarely across donors, but some public TCRs occurred in many.

J was trimmed by 7 bases and V by 2 bases; bases with no gene match: 9. Germline V gene sequence: CDR1 MNHEY, CDR2 SVGAGI. The CDR3 consists of 15 residues. Turning to this clone: Antigen specificity is unknown.

The V gene is TRBV6-5, the J gene TRBJ2-7; TRBD2 matches at 9 bases. Sequences were obtained from PBMCs. The sequence was collected from a woman in her 30s in good health and CMV-seronegative. This chain's CDR3 is CASSYTASGTGEQYF. CDR3 in DNA: TGTGCCAGCAGTTACACGGCTAGCGGGACTGGGGAGCAGTACTTC.